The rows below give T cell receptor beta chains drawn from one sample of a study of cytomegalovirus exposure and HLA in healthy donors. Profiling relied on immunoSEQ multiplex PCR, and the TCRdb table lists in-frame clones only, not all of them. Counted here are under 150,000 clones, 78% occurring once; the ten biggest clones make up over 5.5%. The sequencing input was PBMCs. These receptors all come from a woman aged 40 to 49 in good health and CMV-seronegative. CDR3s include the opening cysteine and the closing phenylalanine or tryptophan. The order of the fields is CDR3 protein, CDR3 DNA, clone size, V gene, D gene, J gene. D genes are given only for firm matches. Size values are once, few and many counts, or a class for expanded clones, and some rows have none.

CDR3aa: CASRTGGLGYTF
CDR3nt: TGTGCCAGCAGGACAGGGGGTCTTGGCTACACCTTC
abundance: NA
v_gene: TRBV28
d_gene: TRBD1
j_gene: TRBJ1-2

CDR3aa: CASSLVSEGGYTF
CDR3nt: TGCGCCAGCAGCTTGGTTTCGGAGGGTGGCTACACCTTC
abundance: NA
v_gene: TRBV5-1
d_gene: NA
j_gene: TRBJ1-2

CDR3aa: CASSRTGLYNEQFF
CDR3nt: TGTGCCAGCAGTAGGACAGGGCTCTACAATGAGCAGTTCTTC
abundance: NA
v_gene: TRBV11-3
d_gene: TRBD1
j_gene: TRBJ2-1

CDR3aa: CASSLGVWGGRGEQFF
CDR3nt: TGTGCCAGCAGTTTAGGCGTGTGGGGCGGGAGAGGCGAGCAGTTCTTC
abundance: NA
v_gene: TRBV28
d_gene: TRBD2
j_gene: TRBJ2-1

CDR3aa: CASSQDTVWEQFF
CDR3nt: TGCGCCAGCAGCCAAGATACAGTGTGGGAGCAGTTCTTC
abundance: NA
v_gene: TRBV4-1
d_gene: NA
j_gene: TRBJ2-1

CDR3aa: CASSFTGGGEQFF
CDR3nt: TGTGCCAGCAGTTTTACAGGGGGTGGTGAGCAGTTCTTC
abundance: NA
v_gene: TRBV6-5
d_gene: TRBD1
j_gene: TRBJ2-1

CDR3aa: CASSLGGLGRYNEQFF
CDR3nt: TGTGCCAGCAGCTTAGGAGGACTAGGCCGATACAATGAGCAGTTCTTC
abundance: NA
v_gene: TRBV7-9
d_gene: TRBD2
j_gene: TRBJ2-1

CDR3aa: CASTRGTGANGLTF
CDR3nt: TGCGCCAGCACCAGGGGTACTGGGGCCAACGGCCTGACTTTC
abundance: NA
v_gene: TRBV10-1
d_gene: NA
j_gene: TRBJ2-6

CDR3aa: CASSPDRDLYGYTF
CDR3nt: TGTGCCAGCTCACCAGACAGAGACCTCTATGGCTACACCTTC
abundance: few
v_gene: TRBV18
d_gene: NA
j_gene: TRBJ1-2

CDR3aa: CASTPTGANVLTF
CDR3nt: TGTGCCAGTACCCCAACTGGGGCCAACGTCCTGACTTTC
abundance: NA
v_gene: TRBV19
d_gene: NA
j_gene: TRBJ2-6

CDR3aa: CASSSPGQGWTEAFF
CDR3nt: TGTGCCAGCAGTTCCCCCGGACAGGGTTGGACTGAAGCTTTCTTT
abundance: few
v_gene: TRBV28
d_gene: TRBD1
j_gene: TRBJ1-1

CDR3aa: CASSPNSGTDTGELFF
CDR3nt: TGTGCCAGCAGCCCGAACAGCGGGACGGACACCGGGGAGCTGTTTTTT
abundance: NA
v_gene: TRBV7-6
d_gene: TRBD2
j_gene: TRBJ2-2

CDR3aa: CASSQGRRTGGKETQYF
CDR3nt: TGCGCCAGCAGCCAAGGTCGGAGGACAGGGGGGAAAGAGACCCAGTACTTC
abundance: NA
v_gene: TRBV4-1
d_gene: TRBD1
j_gene: TRBJ2-5

CDR3aa: CASRRTLTGGYTF
CDR3nt: TGTGCCAGCAGGCGGACCCTGACAGGGGGCTACACCTTC
abundance: NA
v_gene: TRBV5-8
d_gene: TRBD1
j_gene: TRBJ1-2

CDR3aa: CATSRPSPSYRDRDWIGGKQYF
CDR3nt: TGTGCCACCAGCAGACCCTCCCCCTCTTACCGGGACAGGGATTGGATTGGTGGGAAGCAGTACTTC
abundance: once
v_gene: TRBV15
d_gene: TRBD1
j_gene: TRBJ2-7

CDR3aa: CASRSSKLVAAYEQYF
CDR3nt: TGTGCCAGCAGGAGCAGTAAGTTGGTAGCGGCCTACGAGCAGTACTTC
abundance: few
v_gene: TRBV28
d_gene: NA
j_gene: TRBJ2-7

CDR3aa: CASTNRAYNSPLHF
CDR3nt: TGTGCCAGTACCAACAGGGCTTATAATTCACCCCTCCACTTT
abundance: NA
v_gene: TRBV7-2
d_gene: NA
j_gene: TRBJ1-6

CDR3aa: CASSEAGADKNSQYF
CDR3nt: TGTGCCAGCAGTGAAGCGGGGGCCGACAAAAACAGTCAGTACTTC
abundance: NA
v_gene: TRBV6-1
d_gene: NA
j_gene: TRBJ2-4

CDR3aa: CSSSPGPRQGDYGYTF
CDR3nt: TGTTCCAGCAGCCCCGGGCCCCGACAGGGTGACTATGGCTACACCTTC
abundance: once
v_gene: TRBV7-9
d_gene: TRBD1
j_gene: TRBJ1-2

CDR3aa: CASSGGAGGNTIYF
CDR3nt: TGTGCCAGCAGCGGGGGGGCTGGGGGAAACACCATATATTTT
abundance: NA
v_gene: TRBV5-4
d_gene: NA
j_gene: TRBJ1-3

CDR3aa: CASTPRRGNQPQHF
CDR3nt: TGTGCCAGCACCCCCCGGAGGGGCAATCAGCCCCAGCATTTT
abundance: NA
v_gene: TRBV6-5
d_gene: NA
j_gene: TRBJ1-5

CDR3aa: CSVGTLGANGLTF
CDR3nt: TGCAGCGTTGGAACACTGGGGGCCAACGGCCTGACTTTC
abundance: NA
v_gene: TRBV29-1
d_gene: NA
j_gene: TRBJ2-6